A single sample gave rise to the 19 T cell receptor beta chains below, sequenced in a study of blood T cell repertoires in COVID-19. The repertoire was sequenced with immunoSEQ multiplex PCR; TCRdb's copy has only in-frame clones and lacks some. The data show around 180,000 clones, 70% to 90% seen once. Material: peripheral blood. The receptors derive from a man aged 35-49 years with active or convalescent COVID-19.

The count of this clone is one. The V and J genes are TRBV7-8 and TRBJ2-5; the match to TRBD1 covers 8 bases. V gave up 5 bases and J gave up 3 bases; unmatched junction bases: 2. The germline V gene has CDR1 SGHVS and CDR2 FQNEAQ. This CDR3 spans 13 amino acids. The CDR3 DNA follows: TGTGCCAGCAGCACGGACAGGGAAGAGACCCAGTACTTC. Translated, it gives CASSTDREETQYF. The whole variable domain, filled in from reference TRBV7-8 and TRBJ2-5, reads GAGVSQSPRYKVAKRGQDVALRCDPISGHVSLFWYQQALGQGPEFLTYFQNEAQLDKSGLPSDRFFAERPEGSVSTLKIQRTQQEDSAVYLCASSTDREETQYFGPGTRLLVL.

This clone has only one observation. This chain joins TRBV5-8 and TRBJ1-6; D is unclear. In germline, CDR1 is SGHTS, CDR2 YDEGEE. Deletions cut 2 bases from V and 9 bases from J, with 15 bases between. The CDR3 totals 15 residues. The chain's CDR3 is CASSLLGLVSSPLHF. CDR3 nucleotide sequence: TGTGCCAGCAGCTTACTGGGCTTAGTGAGTTCACCCCTCCACTTT. The full variable domain, with the rest looked up from reference TRBV5-8 and TRBJ1-6, is EAGVTQSPTHLIKTRGQQATLRCSPISGHTSVYWYQQALGLGLQFLLWYDEGEERNRGNFPPRFSGRQFPNYSSELNVNALELEDSALYLCASSLLGLVSSPLHFGNGTRLTVT.

The chain joins TRBV11-2 to TRBJ1-1; no definite D call. Deletions cut 2 bases from V and 5 bases from J, with 6 bases between. Germline V lookup: CDR1 SGHAT, CDR2 FQNNGV. The CDR3 has 12 residues. The CDR3 sequence: CASSLRGTEAFF. CDR3 in DNA: TGTGCCAGCAGCTTAAGAGGGACTGAAGCTTTCTTT. Filled out from reference TRBV11-2 and TRBJ1-1, the complete variable domain reads EAGVAQSPRYKIIEKRQSVAFWCNPISGHATLYWYQQILGQGPKLLIQFQNNGVVDDSQLPKDRFSAERLKGVDSTLKIQPAKLEDSAVYLCASSLRGTEAFFGQGTRLTVV.

This chain links TRBV18 with TRBJ2-3; 8 nucleotides match TRBD2. There are 15 residues in the CDR3. V lost 6 bases to trimming and J lost 1 base; unmatched junction nucleotides: 6. Germline V CDR1 and CDR2: KGHSH, LQKENI. Here the CDR3 DNA reads TGTGCCAGCTCCCCAGGACTAGCAGGCACAGATACGCAGTATTTT. Protein: CASSPGLAGTDTQYF. Drawing the rest from reference TRBV18 and TRBJ2-3, the complete variable domain is NAGVMQNPRHLVRRRGQEARLRCSPMKGHSHVYWYRQLPEEGLKFMVYLQKENIIDESGMPKERFSAEFPKEGPSILRIQQVVRGDSAAYFCASSPGLAGTDTQYFGPGTRLTVL.

Only one count was recorded for this clone. V usage is TRBV12-3 or TRBV12-4 and J usage is TRBJ2-5; no reliable D call. V was clipped by 1 base and J by 5 bases, with 8 bases between them. The CDR3 is 13 residues long. The CDR3 loop reads CASSLDSRETQYF. CDR3 in DNA: TGTGCCAGCAGTTTAGACAGCCGGGAGACCCAGTACTTC.

This chain joins TRBV6-1 and TRBJ1-1; D remains ambiguous. Between the trimmed V and J ends, which lost 0 bases and 11 bases, there was a span of 4 bases. From germline, CDR1 is MNHNS and CDR2 SASEGT. The CDR3 is made up of 10 amino acids. The chain's CDR3 is CASSEARAFF. CDR3 DNA sequence: TGTGCCAGCAGTGAAGCGCGGGCTTTCTTT.

The chain carries TRBV19 and TRBJ2-2, with 7 bases fitting TRBD2. The V gene's germline CDR1 is LNHDA and CDR2 SQIVND (reference sequence). The CDR3 consists of 17 residues. V shed 0 bases and J 6 bases; nucleotides not matched to a gene: 10. CDR3 sequence: CASSIDFERGLAGELFF. DNA of the CDR3: TGTGCCAGTAGTATAGATTTCGAGCGGGGCTTGGCCGGGGAGCTGTTTTTT.

This clone was observed a handful of times. The rearrangement joins TRBV5-1 to TRBJ1-1; 7 bases fit TRBD1. J gave up 6 bases and V 3 bases, and 5 bases lay outside the gene matches. The CDR3 has 13 amino acids. Germline lookup yields CDR1 SGHRS and CDR2 YFSETQ. CDR3 in amino acids: CASSSQGQPEAFF. CDR3 DNA sequence: TGCGCCAGCAGCTCCCAGGGACAGCCTGAAGCTTTCTTT.

V gene TRBV28 combines with J gene TRBJ1-2; tentatively, D is TRBD1 (6 bases). The V end lost 1 base, the J end lost 0 bases, and 9 bases lay between the germline ends. Germline V CDR1 and CDR2: MDHEN, SYDVKM. This CDR3 region has 15 residues. The DNA for the CDR3 is TGTGCCAGCAGTTTATTGAACAGGGCTAACTATGGCTACACCTTC. It codes for CASSLLNRANYGYTF.

The J gene is TRBJ1-3, the V gene TRBV30; D is possibly TRBD1 (5 bases). V lost 0 bases and J lost 1, with 7 bases in between. The CDR3 is 14 residues long. Per the germline V gene, CDR1 is GTSNPN and CDR2 is SVGIG (reference sequence). The DNA of the CDR3 is TGTGCCTGGAGTGTAGGGGTATCTGGAAACACCATATATTTT. Translation: CAWSVGVSGNTIYF.

About this clone itself: Other nucleotide sequences from this sample produce the same CDR3. The V gene is TRBV19, the J gene TRBJ1-5; tentative D call: TRBD1 (5 bases). This CDR3 spans 15 amino acids. Deletions cut 1 base from V and 1 base from J, with 8 bases between. The germline gives CDR1 LNHDA, CDR2 SQIVND (reference sequence). The CDR3: CASSIAQGSNQPQHF. The DNA for the CDR3 is TGTGCCAGTAGTATAGCCCAGGGAAGCAATCAGCCCCAGCATTTT. The variable domain in full, completed from reference TRBV19 and TRBJ1-5, reads DGGITQSPKYLFRKEGQNVTLSCEQNLNHDAMYWYRQDPGQGLRLIYYSQIVNDFQKGDIAEGYSVSREKKESFPLTVTSAQKNPTAFYLCASSIAQGSNQPQHFGDGTRLSIL.

V usage is TRBV5-1 and J usage is TRBJ2-1, with 8 bases aligning to TRBD2. Losses at the gene ends were 4 bases for V and 4 bases for J; bases not matched to a gene: 10. CDR1 is SGHRS and CDR2 is YFSETQ in the germline V gene. The CDR3 extends over 16 amino acids. The CDR3: CASSPQAGGGYNEQFF. The CDR3 nucleotides read TGCGCCAGCAGCCCCCAAGCCGGGGGGGGGTACAATGAGCAGTTCTTC.

The gene calls are TRBV6-5 and TRBJ1-2; D call uncertain. From germline, CDR1 is MNHEY and CDR2 SVGAGI. The V end lost 5 bases, the J end lost 5 bases, and 15 bases lay between the germline ends. The CDR3 runs 14 residues. Here the CDR3 reads CASSRARGPYGYTF. In nucleotides, the CDR3 is TGTGCCAGCAGTAGAGCCCGCGGGCCTTATGGCTACACCTTC.

CDR3 bases: TGTGCCTGGAGTGTACGAGGTTCGGCTGAAGCTTTCTTT. Translated: CAWSVRGSAEAFF. This chain joins TRBV30 and TRBJ1-1; D not certain. This CDR3 is built from 13 residues. V gave up 0 bases and J gave up 6 bases, with 11 bases separating them. CDR1 and CDR2 (germline): GTSNPN, SVGIG (reference sequence).

Here the CDR3 DNA reads TGTGCCAGCAGTTACTCTTCACAGAATAATTCACCCCTCCACTTT. This translates into CASSYSSQNNSPLHF. This chain joins TRBV6-5 and TRBJ1-6, with D unresolved. The CDR3 is made up of 15 amino acids. V lost 0 bases to trimming and J lost 5 bases, with 8 bases between them. Germline-derived CDR1 and CDR2 are MNHEY and SVGAGI.

This rearrangement joins TRBV9 to TRBJ1-1, with 8 positions matching TRBD1. The CDR3 has 14 residues. V trimming: 3 bases; J trimming: 4 bases; junction bases outside the gene matches: 5. The germline V gene has CDR1 SGDLS and CDR2 YYNGEE. The CDR3 loop reads CASSDIGQGTEAFF. CDR3 bases: TGTGCCAGCAGCGACATCGGACAGGGCACTGAAGCTTTCTTT.

Comment on this clone: Other DNA sequences in the sample encode the same CDR3. The chain has TRBV30 and TRBJ1-6; the D is unclear. Germline V lookup: CDR1 GTSNPN, CDR2 SVGIG (reference sequence). V lost 2 bases, J lost 7 bases, and 6 bases lay in between. This CDR3 is built from 12 residues. The CDR3 coding sequence is TGTGCCTGGAGTAACAGCAATTCACCCCTCCACTTT. Amino acid sequence: CAWSNSNSPLHF.

This sequence joins TRBV28 and TRBJ2-3; D might be TRBD1 (6 bases). Trimming removed 7 bases at V and 6 bases at J, with 20 bases between. Germline V gives CDR1 MDHEN, CDR2 SYDVKM. This CDR3 spans 15 amino acids. As DNA, the CDR3 is TGTGCCAGCACCCTGACAGGCTGGCACAGCGATACGCAGTATTTT. This encodes CASTLTGWHSDTQYF.

The CDR3 protein is CASSMGAGNTIYF. The CDR3 DNA follows: TGTGCCAGTAGTATGGGAGCTGGAAACACCATATATTTT. V usage is TRBV19 and J usage is TRBJ1-3; D remains ambiguous. Per germline, CDR1 LNHDA and CDR2 SQIVND (reference sequence). The CDR3 is 13 residues long. V was clipped by 3 bases and J by 2 bases, with 5 bases between them.